Sequencing of this T cell receptor (beta chain) was carried out in a study of response to subunit inactivated influenza vaccine. Germline values: CDR1 SQVTM, CDR2 ANQGSEA. V lost 7 bases to trimming and J lost 8 bases, with 12 bases between them. The CDR3 is made up of 11 amino acids. The sample holds a few counts of this clonotype. Its antigen is undetermined. Via MiXCR, TCRdb re-called the RT-PCR reads, giving one row per CDR3 protein. The sample holds about 570,000 distinct CDR3 sequences, roughly 10% seen once. Study-level results: Authors suggested that a seasonal influenza vaccination recruits few new T cells each time.

The source of this sequence is a man in his forties or fifties who received an inactivated influenza vaccine. This chain joins TRBV29-1 and TRBJ2-1; D is unresolved. The sample was PBMCs from blood, taken on the day of vaccination. CDR3 amino acids: CSAERADEQFF. CDR3 DNA: TGCAGCGCCGAACGGGCAGATGAGCAGTTCTTC.